The table lists the clone carrying this T cell receptor (beta chain) with a count of one. Original data processing: Nucleated cell counts were estimated from reference gene primer amplification. Produced via immunoSEQ multiplex PCR; TCRdb's table is partial and in-frame only. From that table come the V and J calls and clone size; the DNA was used to work out D and trimming. This sample has under 150,000 clones, with 80% to 90% found just once. The CDR3 sequence is 13 residues long. Trimming took off 1 base at V and 10 bases at J, with 11 bases between the two ends. Germline loops: CDR1 LGHDT, CDR2 YNNKEL (reference sequence). This sample was included in a study of blood T cell repertoires in COVID-19. Study details: Whether acute or convalescent, the COVID-19 samples came from the United States, Italy and Spain.

The sample taken for sequencing was peripheral blood. The genes are TRBV3-1 (or the pseudogene TRBV3-2) and TRBJ2-1; D might be TRBD2 (5 bases). This sequence originates from a human donor with acute or convalescent COVID-19. The donor label of this sample is uncertain. CDR3 protein: CASSQGLAREQFF. CDR3 coding DNA: TGTGCCAGCAGCCAAGGGCTAGCACGGGAGCAGTTCTTC.